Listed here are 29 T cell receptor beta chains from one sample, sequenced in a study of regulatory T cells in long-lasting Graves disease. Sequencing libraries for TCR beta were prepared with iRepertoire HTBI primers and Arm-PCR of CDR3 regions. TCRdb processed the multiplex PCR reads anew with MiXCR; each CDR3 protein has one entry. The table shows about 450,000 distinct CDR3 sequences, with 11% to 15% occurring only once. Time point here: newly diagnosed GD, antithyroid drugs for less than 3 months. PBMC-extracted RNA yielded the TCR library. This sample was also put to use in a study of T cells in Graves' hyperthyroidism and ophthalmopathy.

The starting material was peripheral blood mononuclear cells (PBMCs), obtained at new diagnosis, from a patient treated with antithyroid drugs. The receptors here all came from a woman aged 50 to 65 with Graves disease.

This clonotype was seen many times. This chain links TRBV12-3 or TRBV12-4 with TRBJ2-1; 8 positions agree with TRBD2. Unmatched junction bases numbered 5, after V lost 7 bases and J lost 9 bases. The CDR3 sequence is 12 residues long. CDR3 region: CASTGLAIEQFF. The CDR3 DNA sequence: TGTGCCAGCACAGGACTAGCTATTGAGCAGTTCTTC.

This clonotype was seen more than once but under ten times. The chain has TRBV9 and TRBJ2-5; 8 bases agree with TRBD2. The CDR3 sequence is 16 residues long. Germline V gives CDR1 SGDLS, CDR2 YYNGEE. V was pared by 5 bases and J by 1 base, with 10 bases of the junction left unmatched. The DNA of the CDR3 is TGTGCCAGCAGGCCAACAGGGACTAGTACCCAAGAGACCCAGTACTTC. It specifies CASRPTGTSTQETQYF.

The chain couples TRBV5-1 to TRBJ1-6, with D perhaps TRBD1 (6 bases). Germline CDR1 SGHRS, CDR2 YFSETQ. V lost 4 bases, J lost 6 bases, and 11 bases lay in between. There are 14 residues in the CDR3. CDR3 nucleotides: TGCGCCAGCAGCCTACAGGGAACTAATTCACCCCTCCACTTT. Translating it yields CASSLQGTNSPLHF.

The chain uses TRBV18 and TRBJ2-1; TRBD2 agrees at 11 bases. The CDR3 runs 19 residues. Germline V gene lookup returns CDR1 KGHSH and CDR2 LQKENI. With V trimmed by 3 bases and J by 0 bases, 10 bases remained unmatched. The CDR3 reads CASSPRGGLADFSYNEQFF. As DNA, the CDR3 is TGTGCCAGCTCACCCCGGGGGGGACTAGCGGACTTCTCCTACAATGAGCAGTTCTTC.

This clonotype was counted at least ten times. The CDR3 sequence is CASSLVWGGPSSNEKLFF. The CDR3 nucleotides are TGTGCCAGCAGCTTAGTTTGGGGGGGACCGTCTTCCAATGAAAAACTGTTTTTT. This rearrangement joins TRBV7-3 to TRBJ1-4, with a weak D call TRBD1 (5 bases). Trimming removed 2 bases at V and 5 bases at J, with 21 bases between. The CDR3 loop spans 18 amino acids. CDR1 and CDR2 from the germline V gene are SGHTA and FQGTGA.

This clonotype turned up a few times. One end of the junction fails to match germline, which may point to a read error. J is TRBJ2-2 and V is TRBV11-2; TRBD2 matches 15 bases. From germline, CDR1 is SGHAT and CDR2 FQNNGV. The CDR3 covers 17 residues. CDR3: CASSQAGLAGGTGELFF. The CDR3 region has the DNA TGCGCCAGCAGCCAAGCGGGACTAGCGGGAGGTACCGGGGAGCTGTTTTTT.

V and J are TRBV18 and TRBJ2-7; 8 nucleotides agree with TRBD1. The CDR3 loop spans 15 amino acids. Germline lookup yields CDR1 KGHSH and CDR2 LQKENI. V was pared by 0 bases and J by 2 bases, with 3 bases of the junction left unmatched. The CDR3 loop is CASSPPSGGAYEQYF. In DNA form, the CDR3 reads TGTGCCAGCTCACCACCCTCAGGGGGCGCCTACGAGCAGTACTTC.

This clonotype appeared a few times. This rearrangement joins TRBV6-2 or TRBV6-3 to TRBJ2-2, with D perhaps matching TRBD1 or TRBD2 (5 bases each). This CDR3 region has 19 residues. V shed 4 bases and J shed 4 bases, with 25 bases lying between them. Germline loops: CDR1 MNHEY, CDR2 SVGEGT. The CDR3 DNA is TGTGCCAGCAGTTCCCAAACCGGGGCTTTGCCCAGTATCACCGGGGAGCTGTTTTTT. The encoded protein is CASSSQTGALPSITGELFF.

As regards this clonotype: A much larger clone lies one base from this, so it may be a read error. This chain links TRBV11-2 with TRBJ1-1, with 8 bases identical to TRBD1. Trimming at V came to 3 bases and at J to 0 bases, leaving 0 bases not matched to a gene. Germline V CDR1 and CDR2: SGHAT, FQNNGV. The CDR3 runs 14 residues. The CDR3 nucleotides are TGTGCCAGCAGCTTGACAGGGGTGAACACTGAAGCTTTCTTT. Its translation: CASSLTGVNTEAFF.

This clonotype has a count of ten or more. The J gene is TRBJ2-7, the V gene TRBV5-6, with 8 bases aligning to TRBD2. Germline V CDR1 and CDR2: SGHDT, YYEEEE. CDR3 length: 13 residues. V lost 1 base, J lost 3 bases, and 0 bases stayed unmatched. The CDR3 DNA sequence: TGTGCCAGCAGCTTGCGGGAGGGCTACGAGCAGTACTTC. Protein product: CASSLREGYEQYF.

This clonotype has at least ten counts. CDR3 bases: TGTGCCAGCAGCGTAGCATCCAGCGGGACACACAATGAGCAGTTCTTC. Translation gives CASSVASSGTHNEQFF. The rearrangement uses TRBV9 and TRBJ2-1; D may be TRBD2 (7 bases). The length of the CDR3 is 16 residues. The germline CDR1 and CDR2 sequences are SGDLS and YYNGEE. The ends were cut back, 0 bases at V and 5 bases at J, with 15 bases in the middle.

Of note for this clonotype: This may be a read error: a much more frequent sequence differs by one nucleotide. The CDR3 DNA reads TGTGCCAGCAGCTTAAGGGCGGTGGGCTACGAGCAGTACTTC. Its protein is CASSLRAVGYEQYF. J is TRBJ2-7 and V is TRBV7-2; no definite D call. The CDR3 has 14 residues. The germline V and J ends were trimmed by 2 bases and 3 bases, with 11 bases remaining between them. Per the germline V gene, CDR1 is SGHTA and CDR2 is FQGNSA.

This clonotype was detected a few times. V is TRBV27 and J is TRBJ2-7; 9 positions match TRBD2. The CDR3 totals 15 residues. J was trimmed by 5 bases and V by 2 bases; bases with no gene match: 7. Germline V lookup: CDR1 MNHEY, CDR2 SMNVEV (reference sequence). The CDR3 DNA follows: TGTGCCAGCAGTTTAAGCGGGACTAGCTTCGACGAGCAGTACTTC. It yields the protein CASSLSGTSFDEQYF.

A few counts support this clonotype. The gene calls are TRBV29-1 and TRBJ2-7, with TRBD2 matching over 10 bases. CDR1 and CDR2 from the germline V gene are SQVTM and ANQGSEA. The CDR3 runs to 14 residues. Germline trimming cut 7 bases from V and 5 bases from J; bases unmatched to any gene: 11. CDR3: CSAAGQREGDEQYF. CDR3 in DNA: TGCAGCGCTGCCGGACAGCGGGAGGGCGACGAGCAGTACTTC.

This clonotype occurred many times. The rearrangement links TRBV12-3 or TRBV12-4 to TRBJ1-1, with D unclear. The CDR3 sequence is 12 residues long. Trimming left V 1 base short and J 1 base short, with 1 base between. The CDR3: CASSLENTEAFF. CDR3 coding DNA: TGTGCCAGCAGTTTAGAGAACACTGAAGCTTTCTTT.

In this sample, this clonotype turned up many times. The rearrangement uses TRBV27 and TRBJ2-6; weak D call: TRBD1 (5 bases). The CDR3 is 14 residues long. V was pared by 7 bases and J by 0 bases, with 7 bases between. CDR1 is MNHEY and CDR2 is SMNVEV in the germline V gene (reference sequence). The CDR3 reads CASTGNSGANVLTF. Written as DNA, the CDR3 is TGTGCCAGCACAGGGAACTCTGGGGCCAACGTCCTGACTTTC.

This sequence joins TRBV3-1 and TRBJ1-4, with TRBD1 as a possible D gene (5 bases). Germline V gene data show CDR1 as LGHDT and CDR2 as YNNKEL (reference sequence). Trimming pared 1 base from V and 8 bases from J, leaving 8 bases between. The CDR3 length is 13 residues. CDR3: CASSQVGEEKLFF. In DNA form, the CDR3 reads TGTGCCAGCAGCCAAGTGGGGGAGGAAAAACTGTTTTTT.

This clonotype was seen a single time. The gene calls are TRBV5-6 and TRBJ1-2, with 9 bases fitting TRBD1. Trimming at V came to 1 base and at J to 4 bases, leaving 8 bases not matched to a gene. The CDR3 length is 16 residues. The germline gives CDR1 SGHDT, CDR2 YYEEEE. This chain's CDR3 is CASSLYIQGASYGYTF. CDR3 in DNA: TGTGCCAGCAGCTTGTATATACAGGGGGCCTCCTATGGCTACACCTTC. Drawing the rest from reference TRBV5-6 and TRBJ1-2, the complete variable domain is DAGVTQSPTHLIKTRGQQVTLRCSPKSGHDTVSWYQQALGQGPQFIFQYYEEEERQRGNFPDRFSGHQFPNYSSELNVNALLLGDSALYLCASSLYIQGASYGYTFGSGTRLTVV.

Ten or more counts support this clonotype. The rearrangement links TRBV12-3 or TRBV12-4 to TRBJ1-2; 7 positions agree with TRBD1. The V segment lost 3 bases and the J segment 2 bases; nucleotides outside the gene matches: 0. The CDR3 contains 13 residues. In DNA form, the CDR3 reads TGTGCCAGCAGTTTGACAGGGAACTATGGCTACACCTTC. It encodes CASSLTGNYGYTF.

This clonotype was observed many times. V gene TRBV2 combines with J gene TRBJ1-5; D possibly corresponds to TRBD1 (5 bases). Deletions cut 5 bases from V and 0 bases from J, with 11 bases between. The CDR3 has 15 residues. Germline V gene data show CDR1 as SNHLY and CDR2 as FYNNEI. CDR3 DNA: TGTGCCAGCAGTCCTCAGGGAAATAGCAATCAGCCCCAGCATTTT. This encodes CASSPQGNSNQPQHF.

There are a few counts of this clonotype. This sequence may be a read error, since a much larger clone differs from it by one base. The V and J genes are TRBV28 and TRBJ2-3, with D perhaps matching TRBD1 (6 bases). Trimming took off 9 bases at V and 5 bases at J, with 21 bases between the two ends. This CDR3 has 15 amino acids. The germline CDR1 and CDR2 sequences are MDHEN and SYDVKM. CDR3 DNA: TGTGCCAGTTCGACCGGGACACCTATTGGAGATACGCAGTATTTT. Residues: CASSTGTPIGDTQYF.

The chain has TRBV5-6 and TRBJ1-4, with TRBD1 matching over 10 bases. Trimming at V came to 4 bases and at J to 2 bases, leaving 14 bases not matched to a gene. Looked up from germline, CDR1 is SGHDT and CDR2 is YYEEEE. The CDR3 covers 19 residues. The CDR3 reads CASSGDKTGGLSTNEKLFF. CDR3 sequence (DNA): TGTGCCAGCAGCGGAGACAAGACAGGGGGCCTTTCTACTAATGAAAAACTGTTTTTT.

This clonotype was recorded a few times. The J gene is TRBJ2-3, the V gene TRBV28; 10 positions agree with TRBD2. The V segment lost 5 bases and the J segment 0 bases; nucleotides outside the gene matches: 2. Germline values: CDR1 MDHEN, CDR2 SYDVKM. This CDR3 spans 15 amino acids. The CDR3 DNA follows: TGTGCCAGCAGTATGACTAGCGGGAGCACAGATACGCAGTATTTT. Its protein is CASSMTSGSTDTQYF.

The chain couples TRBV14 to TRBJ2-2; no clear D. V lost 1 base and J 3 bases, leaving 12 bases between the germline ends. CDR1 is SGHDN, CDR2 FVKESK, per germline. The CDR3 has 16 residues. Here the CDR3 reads CASSQGLTYYTGELFF. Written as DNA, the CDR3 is TGTGCCAGCAGCCAAGGACTGACCTATTACACCGGGGAGCTGTTTTTT. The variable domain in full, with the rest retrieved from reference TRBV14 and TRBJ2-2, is EAGVTQFPSHSVIEKGQTVTLRCDPISGHDNLYWYRRVMGKEIKFLLHFVKESKQDESGMPNNRFLAERTGGTYSTLKVQPAELEDSGVYFCASSQGLTYYTGELFFGEGSRLTVL.

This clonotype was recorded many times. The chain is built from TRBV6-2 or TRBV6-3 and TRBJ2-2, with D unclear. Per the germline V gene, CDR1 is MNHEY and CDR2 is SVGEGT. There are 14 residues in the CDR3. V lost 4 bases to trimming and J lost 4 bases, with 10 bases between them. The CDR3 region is CASSWTRSTGELFF. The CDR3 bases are TGTGCCAGCAGTTGGACCAGGAGCACCGGGGAGCTGTTTTTT.

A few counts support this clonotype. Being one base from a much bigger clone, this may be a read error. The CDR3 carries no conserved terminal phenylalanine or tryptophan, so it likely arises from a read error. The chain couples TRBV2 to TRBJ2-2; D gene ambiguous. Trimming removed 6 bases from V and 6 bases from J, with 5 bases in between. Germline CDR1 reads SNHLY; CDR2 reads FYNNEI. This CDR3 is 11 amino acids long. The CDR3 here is CASRGSGELFS. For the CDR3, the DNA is TGTGCCAGCAGGGGTTCCGGGGAGCTGTTTTCT.

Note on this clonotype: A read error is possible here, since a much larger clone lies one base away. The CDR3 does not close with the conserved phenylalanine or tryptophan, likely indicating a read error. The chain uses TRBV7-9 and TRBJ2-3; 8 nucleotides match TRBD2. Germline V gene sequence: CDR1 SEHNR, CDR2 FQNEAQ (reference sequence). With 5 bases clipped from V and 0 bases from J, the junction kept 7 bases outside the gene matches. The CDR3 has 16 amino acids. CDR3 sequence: CASSPPSGSSTDTQYL. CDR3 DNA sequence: TGTGCCAGCAGCCCGCCTAGCGGGTCTAGCACAGATACGCAGTATTTA.

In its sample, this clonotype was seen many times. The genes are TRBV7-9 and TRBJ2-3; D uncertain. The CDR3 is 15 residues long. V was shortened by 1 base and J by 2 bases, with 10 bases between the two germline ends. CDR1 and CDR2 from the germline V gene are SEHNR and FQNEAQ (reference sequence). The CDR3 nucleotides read TGTGCCAGCAGCTTAGATGTCCAGAACACAGATACGCAGTATTTT. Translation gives CASSLDVQNTDTQYF.

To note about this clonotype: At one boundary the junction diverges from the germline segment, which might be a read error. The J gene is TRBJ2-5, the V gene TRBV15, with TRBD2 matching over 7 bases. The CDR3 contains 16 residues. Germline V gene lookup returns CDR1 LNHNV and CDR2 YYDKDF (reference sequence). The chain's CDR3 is CAASRDGGRTQETQYF. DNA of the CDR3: TGTGCCGCCAGCAGAGACGGGGGGAGGACCCAAGAGACCCAGTACTTC.